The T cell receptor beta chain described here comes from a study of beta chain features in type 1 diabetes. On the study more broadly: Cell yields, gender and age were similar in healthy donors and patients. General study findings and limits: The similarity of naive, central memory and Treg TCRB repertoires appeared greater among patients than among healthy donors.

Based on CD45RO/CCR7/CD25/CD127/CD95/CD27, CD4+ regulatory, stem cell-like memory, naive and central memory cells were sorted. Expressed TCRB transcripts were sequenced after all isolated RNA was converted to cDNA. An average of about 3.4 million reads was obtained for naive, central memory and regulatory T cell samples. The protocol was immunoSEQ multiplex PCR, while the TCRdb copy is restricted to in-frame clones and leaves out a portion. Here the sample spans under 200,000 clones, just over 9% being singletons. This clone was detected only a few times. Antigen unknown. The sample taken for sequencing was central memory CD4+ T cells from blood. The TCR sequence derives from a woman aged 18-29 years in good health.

CDR3 nucleotide sequence: TGTGCCAGCAGCTTAGCTAGCGAACTCTCCTACGAGCAGTACTTC. It translates to CASSLASELSYEQYF. The rearrangement links TRBV7-2 to TRBJ2-7, with TRBD2 as a possible D gene (5 bases). The CDR3 is 15 amino acids. V dropped 0 bases and J dropped 0 bases, with 9 bases sitting between them. Germline V gene data show CDR1 as SGHTA and CDR2 as FQGNSA.